The TCR beta chain described here comes from a study of Ad26.COV2.S vaccination and SARS-CoV-2 variants. This clone has only a few counts. Measured with immunoSEQ multiplex PCR; TCRdb has only the in-frame clones, and not every one. This sample has 350,000 to 450,000 clones; about nine tenths occur once, and the top ten carry around 3.6%. Germline CDR1 and CDR2: LNHNV and YYDKDF (reference sequence). Trimming took 0 bases from V and 6 from J, leaving 15 bases between them. The CDR3 consists of 16 residues. Treatment described: around 19 received Ad26.COV2.S at low or high dose, single or two shots; five or six received placebo; per-sample allocation not given. The samples date from day 63 after the first vaccine or placebo injection. The sample came from a Boston adult aged 18-55 years.

The source was peripheral blood, collected in a trial of Ad26.COV2.S vaccine versus placebo. The TCR originated in a person between 18 and 65 years old who received the Ad26.COV2.S COVID-19 vaccine or a placebo. The rearrangement joins TRBV15 to TRBJ1-5, with a possible D match to TRBD1 (6 bases). For the CDR3, the DNA is TGTGCCACCAGCAGAGATCTAGGTACAGGGAGTCAGCCCCAGCATTTT. Translation gives CATSRDLGTGSQPQHF.